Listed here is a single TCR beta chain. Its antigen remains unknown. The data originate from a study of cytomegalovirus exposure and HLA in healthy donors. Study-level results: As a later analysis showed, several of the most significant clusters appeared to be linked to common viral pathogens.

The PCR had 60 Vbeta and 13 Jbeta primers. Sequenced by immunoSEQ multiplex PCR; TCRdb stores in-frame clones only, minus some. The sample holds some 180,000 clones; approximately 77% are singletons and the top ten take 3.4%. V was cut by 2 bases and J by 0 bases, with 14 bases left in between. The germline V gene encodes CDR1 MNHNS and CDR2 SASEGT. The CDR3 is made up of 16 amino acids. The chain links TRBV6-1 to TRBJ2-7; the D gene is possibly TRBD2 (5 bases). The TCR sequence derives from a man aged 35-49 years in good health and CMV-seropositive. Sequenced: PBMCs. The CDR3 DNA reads TGTGCCAGCAGTGAAAACTTCCGCCGGGACTCCTACGAGCAGTACTTC. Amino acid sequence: CASSENFRRDSYEQYF.